The clone carrying this T cell receptor (beta chain) was found once. Antigen: not known. TCRdb's copy holds only in-frame clones and misses some; the assay was immunoSEQ multiplex PCR. The repertoire consists of roughly 460,000 clones, with about 89% occurring once and the leading ten covering over 1.5%. Trimming removed 4 bases from V and 0 bases from J, with 6 bases in between. The CDR3 contains 12 residues. Germline V gene sequence: CDR1 SQVTM, CDR2 ANQGSEA. This entry belongs to a study of Ad26.COV2.S vaccination and SARS-CoV-2 variants. Study at large: Of the COV1001 trial arms, the Ad26.COV2.S arm included the donor. The authors gave Ad26.COV2.S intramuscularly, either once or twice 56 days apart.

The study, taken as a whole, reports: Substantial post-vaccination breadth of spike-specific CD8+ and CD4+ T cell responses was reported.

This sample's treatment: 15 to 20 received Ad26.COV2.S at low or high dose, single or two shots; roughly five received placebo; per-sample allocation not given. After the first vaccine or placebo injection, samples were drawn on day 63. As its vector, the vaccine had Ad26, which expressed Wuhan-strain SARS-CoV-2 spike. The receptor was derived from a person aged 18-60 years who received the Ad26.COV2.S COVID-19 vaccine or a placebo. This chain links TRBV29-1 with TRBJ2-5; D gene unclear. This specimen was peripheral blood, taken in a trial of Ad26.COV2.S vaccine versus placebo. For the CDR3, the DNA is TGCAGCGTTGTTATGTACCAAGAGACCCAGTACTTC. Protein sequence: CSVVMYQETQYF. Full variable domain (remainder filled in from reference TRBV29-1 and TRBJ2-5): SAVISQKPSRDICQRGTSLTIQCQVDSQVTMMFWYRQQPGQSLTLIATANQGSEATYESGFVIDKFPISRPNLTFSTLTVSNMSPEDSSIYLCSVVMYQETQYFGPGTRLLVL.